The 3 T cell receptor beta chains presented below share a single source sample, sequenced in a study of cytomegalovirus exposure and HLA in healthy donors. Both 60 Vbeta primers and 13 Jbeta primers went into the PCR. Some clones are missing from TCRdb's copy, which holds only in-frame ones; the method was immunoSEQ multiplex PCR. The table includes roughly 110,000 clones, 71% detected once. Sequencing was done on a sample of PBMCs. These TCRs come from a female donor in good health and CMV-seronegative.

The V call is TRBV5-6, the J call TRBJ1-1, with 11 nucleotides matching TRBD1. Per germline, CDR1 SGHDT and CDR2 YYEEEE. This CDR3 contains 15 residues. The trim removed 3 bases at V and 3 bases at J, leaving 4 bases unmatched. The CDR3, as DNA: TGTGCCAGCAGCTACGGGACAGGGGGGGACACTGAAGCTTTCTTT. It encodes CASSYGTGGDTEAFF. The full variable domain, in which reference TRBV5-6 and TRBJ1-1 provide the parts outside the CDR3, is DAGVTQSPTHLIKTRGQQVTLRCSPKSGHDTVSWYQQALGQGPQFIFQYYEEEERQRGNFPDRFSGHQFPNYSSELNVNALLLGDSALYLCASSYGTGGDTEAFFGQGTRLTVV.

The chain uses TRBV4-1 and TRBJ2-7; TRBD2 might be the D (6 bases). This CDR3 comprises 15 residues. V lost 0 bases to trimming and J lost 2 bases, with 11 bases between them. Germline CDR1 reads MGHRA; CDR2 reads YSYEKL. CDR3 loop: CASSQEGLPTYEQYF. As DNA, the CDR3 is TGCGCCAGCAGCCAAGAGGGACTTCCTACCTACGAGCAGTACTTC.

The chain is built from TRBV4-2 and TRBJ2-1; D might be TRBD2 (6 bases). Trimming cost V 1 base and J 5 bases, with 15 bases left between them. The CDR3 length is 16 residues. Germline CDR1 LGHNA, CDR2 YNFKEQ. The CDR3 coding sequence is TGTGCCAGCAGCCAAGTCGGACGGGAGATTAACAATGAGCAGTTCTTC. Its translation: CASSQVGREINNEQFF.